This T cell receptor (beta chain) comes out of a study of identical twins' blood T cells. Sample barcodes were added at both library ends during cDNA synthesis. A single record per CDR3 protein comes from TCRdb applying MiXCR to the 5' RACE reads. This repertoire shows hundreds of thousands of distinct CDR3 sequences, over 25% found once; its top ten account for about 6.1%. The donors were healthy female monozygous twins, three pairs in total. Likely shared infections and vaccines: all three twin pairs were reared together. In this sample, this clonotype turned up many times. The antigen remains undetermined. Regarding the study as a whole: Top TCRbeta clonotypes were shared more with twin than unrelated donors.

CDR1 LGHNA and CDR2 YSLEER come from the germline V gene. The ends lost 0 bases at V and 5 bases at J; junction bases unmatched: 1. This CDR3 comprises 14 residues. Sequencing was done on a sample of PBMCs. This sequence joins TRBV4-3 and TRBJ1-2, with 9 bases fitting TRBD1. The origin of this receptor is a woman aged 18-55 years in good health. The CDR3, as DNA: TGCGCCAGCAGCCAAGATGACAGGGGGTATGGCTACACCTTC. Translated, it gives CASSQDDRGYGYTF.